The 3 T cell receptor beta chains given below trace back to one sample, sequenced in a study. From the 5' RACE reads, TCRdb called clonotypes with MiXCR, one entry per CDR3 protein. The sample includes about 5,200 distinct CDR3 sequences, more than 65% seen only once; the top ten take almost 3.5%. Sequenced input: naive CD4+ T cells sorted from blood. The subset here: naive CD4+ T cells, CD4+CD45RA+CD25-. The source is a female donor with breast cancer.

The chain carries TRBV6-5 and TRBJ1-5; maybe TRBD1 (5 bases). Germline V lookup: CDR1 MNHEY, CDR2 SVGAGI. This CDR3 spans 14 amino acids. V lost 2 bases, J lost 3 bases, and 8 bases lay in between. CDR3 bases: TGTGCCAGCAGTTACGGGGGAGCCAATCAGCCCCAGCATTTT. Translated, it gives CASSYGGANQPQHF.

The gene calls are TRBV6-5 and TRBJ1-2, with D unresolved. V lost 0 bases and J lost 7, with 15 bases in between. The germline V gene has CDR1 MNHEY and CDR2 SVGAGI. CDR3 length: 15 amino acids. This CDR3 is CASSYSSTFKSGYTF. As DNA, the CDR3 is TGTGCCAGCAGTTACTCGTCTACTTTCAAAAGTGGCTACACCTTC.

The chain is built from TRBV20-1 and TRBJ2-3; perhaps TRBD2 as D (6 bases). The CDR3 length is 16 residues. Germline CDR1 and CDR2: DFQATT and SNEGSKA (reference sequence). Trimming took off 6 bases at V and 4 bases at J, with 23 bases between the two ends. The CDR3 sequence is CSAPPRLNAGSDTQYF. The CDR3 nucleotides are TGCAGTGCCCCCCCCCGACTCAACGCGGGGTCAGATACGCAGTATTTT.